This passage covers 21 T cell receptor beta chains from one sample sequenced in a study of vaccination effects on CD4 cells after COVID-19. Antigens for these TCRs are unknown. The method was immunoSEQ multiplex PCR; TCRdb's version includes in-frame clones alone and lacks a portion of them. The table shows 45,000 to 70,000 clones, with around three quarters occurring only once. Viral peptide pools were used in the ViraFEST assay to expand antigen-specific CD4+ T cells, and sequencing came afterward. When roughly eleven days of culture had elapsed, CD4+ T cells were isolated. Infection dated between March and December 2020, before the Alpha, Beta and Delta variants reached the United States. Material: CD4+ T cells from PBMCs cultured with HIV peptides, obtained before COVID-19 vaccination. As for subset: HIV-1 Nef peptide pool negative control/reference culture. The receptors were sampled from a human donor who had a prior SARS-CoV-2 infection.

The chain joins TRBV2 to TRBJ2-2; D call uncertain. Germline values: CDR1 SNHLY, CDR2 FYNNEI. Trimming pared 7 bases from V and 6 bases from J, leaving 15 bases between. The length of the CDR3 is 14 residues. This CDR3 reads CASMNFPRSGELFF. The CDR3 DNA reads as TGTGCCAGCATGAACTTTCCCCGGTCCGGGGAGCTGTTTTTT.

This clone appeared a few times. The V gene is TRBV11-1, the J gene TRBJ1-1; a possible D gene is TRBD1 (5 bases). Germline V gene data show CDR1 as SGHAT and CDR2 as FQDESV (reference sequence). Trimming removed 5 bases at V and 3 bases at J, with 16 bases between. The CDR3 consists of 15 residues. CDR3 amino acids: CASSPWGGRDTEAFF. For the CDR3, the DNA is TGTGCCAGCAGCCCATGGGGGGGAAGAGACACTGAAGCTTTCTTT. Looking up the rest from reference TRBV11-1 and TRBJ1-1 gives the full variable domain: EAEVAQSPRYKITEKSQAVAFWCDPISGHATLYWYRQILGQGPELLVQFQDESVVDDSQLPKDRFSAERLKGVDSTLKIQPAELGDSAMYLCASSPWGGRDTEAFFGQGTRLTVV.

This clone has just a few counts. This chain links TRBV9 with TRBJ2-3; D remains unclear. CDR1 and CDR2 (germline): SGDLS, YYNGEE. V shed 0 bases and J shed 2 bases, with 7 bases lying between them. The CDR3 spans 14 residues. The CDR3 region is CASSVGPNTDTQYF. The CDR3 nucleotides read TGTGCCAGCAGCGTAGGCCCTAACACAGATACGCAGTATTTT.

CDR3 loop: CASSRTGTSVDEQYF. In DNA form, the CDR3 reads TGTGCCAGCAGCCGAACCGGGACTAGCGTCGACGAGCAGTACTTC. J is TRBJ2-7 and V is TRBV3-1 (or the pseudogene TRBV3-2); 10 bases fit TRBD2. From germline, CDR1 is LGHDT and CDR2 YNNKEL (reference sequence). This CDR3 has 15 residues. V was clipped by 4 bases and J by 5 bases; unmatched bases: 8.

This clone was counted once. The chain has TRBV11-2 and TRBJ2-1; perhaps TRBD2 as D (5 bases). The CDR3 runs 14 residues. The germline CDR1 and CDR2 sequences are SGHAT and FQNNGV. Trimming removed 5 bases at V and 5 bases at J, with 13 bases between. The CDR3, as DNA: TGTGCCAGCAGCCCCCGGACTTCAAACAATGAGCAGTTCTTC. Its protein product is CASSPRTSNNEQFF. Complete variable domain (other parts from reference TRBV11-2 and TRBJ2-1): EAGVAQSPRYKIIEKRQSVAFWCNPISGHATLYWYQQILGQGPKLLIQFQNNGVVDDSQLPKDRFSAERLKGVDSTLKIQPAKLEDSAVYLCASSPRTSNNEQFFGPGTRLTVL.

The chain uses TRBV30 and TRBJ2-3, with a weak D call TRBD2 (5 bases). CDR1 GTSNPN and CDR2 SVGIG come from the germline V gene (reference sequence). The V end lost 2 bases, the J end lost 2 bases, and 8 bases lay between the germline ends. The CDR3 length is 13 residues. CDR3 bases: TGTGCCTGGAGTAAGAGGGACACAGATACGCAGTATTTT. The encoded protein is CAWSKRDTDTQYF.

The chain has TRBV7-9 and TRBJ2-6; D possibly corresponds to TRBD2 (5 bases). Germline-derived CDR1 and CDR2 are SEHNR and FQNEAQ (reference sequence). V gave up 5 bases and J gave up 1 base, with 15 bases separating them. CDR3 length: 17 amino acids. In nucleotides, the CDR3 is TGTGCCAGCAGCCCATCTCACCGGGATTCTGGGGCCAACGTCCTGACTTTC. Residues: CASSPSHRDSGANVLTF.

V usage is TRBV7-2 and J usage is TRBJ2-5, with D possibly matching TRBD2 (7 bases). The germline V and J ends were trimmed by 0 bases and 5 bases, with 10 bases remaining between them. CDR3 length: 14 residues. Germline loops: CDR1 SGHTA, CDR2 FQGNSA. DNA for the CDR3: TGTGCCAGCAGCTTAGCGGGGGGGGGCGAGACCCAGTACTTC. Protein sequence: CASSLAGGGETQYF. The full variable domain, completed using reference TRBV7-2 and TRBJ2-5, is GAGVSQSPSNKVTEKGKDVELRCDPISGHTALYWYRQSLGQGLEFLIYFQGNSAPDKSGLPSDRFSAERTGGSVSTLTIQRTQQEDSAVYLCASSLAGGGETQYFGPGTRLLVL.

The chain is built from TRBV12-5 and TRBJ2-7, with a weak D call TRBD2 (5 bases). CDR1 LGHNT and CDR2 FRNRAP come from the germline V gene. The CDR3 sequence is 15 residues long. V lost 6 bases, J lost 5 bases, and 20 bases lay in between. The CDR3 reads CASGPGLTSIHEQYF. The DNA of the CDR3 is TGTGCTAGTGGCCCTGGACTTACGTCAATCCACGAGCAGTACTTC.

V and J are TRBV2 and TRBJ2-7; the match to TRBD2 covers 7 bases. Unmatched junction bases numbered 4, after V lost 3 bases and J lost 2 bases. Germline CDR1 and CDR2: SNHLY and FYNNEI. This CDR3 is 14 amino acids long. The CDR3 bases are TGTGCCAGCAGTGATTTGGCGGGGGCCTACGAGCAGTACTTC. Translation: CASSDLAGAYEQYF.

This rearrangement joins TRBV11-3 to TRBJ1-1; unclear D gene. The CDR3 extends over 18 amino acids. Looked up from germline, CDR1 is SGHNT and CDR2 is YENEEA. Trimming took off 0 bases at V and 0 bases at J, with 17 bases between the two ends. CDR3 region: CASSLDSSGEEVNTEAFF. The CDR3 nucleotides are TGTGCCAGCAGCTTAGATAGTTCGGGAGAGGAGGTGAACACTGAAGCTTTCTTT.

V gene TRBV20-1 combines with J gene TRBJ2-5, with 9 bases lining up with TRBD2. CDR1 and CDR2 (germline): DFQATT, SNEGSKA (reference sequence). V shed 3 bases and J 5 bases; nucleotides not matched to a gene: 7. The CDR3 is 14 residues long. This CDR3 reads CSASRRGGLETQYF. CDR3 DNA sequence: TGCAGTGCTAGTAGGCGGGGGGGCCTTGAGACCCAGTACTTC.

The V call is TRBV27, the J call TRBJ2-7, with 14 bases lining up with TRBD2. The CDR3 extends over 17 amino acids. Germline CDR1 MNHEY, CDR2 SMNVEV (reference sequence). V lost 3 bases to trimming and J lost 2 bases; unmatched junction nucleotides: 6. CDR3 residues: CASSFSGLAGGTYEQYF. The CDR3 DNA is TGTGCCAGCAGTTTCTCCGGACTAGCGGGAGGAACCTACGAGCAGTACTTC.

V usage is TRBV9 and J usage is TRBJ1-5, with D perhaps matching TRBD1 (5 bases). The length of the CDR3 is 14 residues. V gave up 0 bases and J gave up 7 bases, with 11 bases separating them. Germline CDR1 reads SGDLS; CDR2 reads YYNGEE. In nucleotides, the CDR3 is TGTGCCAGCAGCGTAGCAGGGTCATACCAGCCCCAGCATTTT. Translated, it gives CASSVAGSYQPQHF.

V is TRBV4-1 and J is TRBJ2-1, with 10 bases aligning to TRBD2. Germline CDR1 and CDR2: MGHRA and YSYEKL. J was trimmed by 12 bases and V by 0 bases; bases with no gene match: 14. The length of the CDR3 is 17 residues. The CDR3 is CASSQEVPGASGSRQFF. CDR3 DNA: TGCGCCAGCAGCCAAGAGGTACCAGGAGCTAGCGGGAGTAGGCAGTTCTTC.

The chain has TRBV9 and TRBJ2-1; the D gene is possibly TRBD2 (5 bases). This CDR3 contains 13 residues. V was trimmed by 0 bases and J by 6 bases, leaving 7 bases between them. The germline V gene encodes CDR1 SGDLS and CDR2 YYNGEE. The CDR3 reads CASSVVGSNEQFF. The CDR3 nucleotides are TGTGCCAGCAGCGTAGTAGGGAGCAATGAGCAGTTCTTC.

This clone was observed a few times. The genes are TRBV3-1 (or the pseudogene TRBV3-2) and TRBJ2-4; D perhaps matches TRBD2 (5 bases). Between the trimmed V and J ends, which lost 5 bases and 1 base, there was a span of 18 bases. The CDR3 length is 17 residues. Germline CDR1 reads LGHDT; CDR2 reads YNNKEL (reference sequence). CDR3 DNA sequence: TGTGCCAGCAGCAATAACGGACTTCTGGGGGCCAAAAACATTCAGTACTTC. This sequence encodes CASSNNGLLGAKNIQYF.

V and J are TRBV4-3 and TRBJ2-2, with 7 positions matching TRBD2. CDR3 length equals 19 residues. The ends lost 0 bases at V and 3 bases at J; junction bases unmatched: 13. Looked up from germline, CDR1 is LGHNA and CDR2 is YSLEER. The CDR3 loop is CASSQDLPGGGRDTGELFF. In DNA, the CDR3 is TGCGCCAGCAGCCAAGATCTCCCGGGGGGAGGTAGGGACACCGGGGAGCTGTTTTTT.

The chain is built from TRBV14 and TRBJ1-4, with a tentative D call TRBD1 (6 bases). Germline V gene sequence: CDR1 SGHDN, CDR2 FVKESK. The CDR3 runs 16 residues. With 2 bases removed from V and 4 bases from J, the gap between germline ends came to 14 bases. The CDR3 DNA reads TGTGCCAGCAGCCAACTCGGAACAGGGCTTAATGAAAAACTGTTTTTT. Protein sequence: CASSQLGTGLNEKLFF.

This clone was counted between two and nine times. This chain joins TRBV4-2 and TRBJ2-3; D not resolved. V shed 0 bases and J shed 7 bases, with 17 bases lying between them. CDR1 and CDR2 (germline): LGHNA, YNFKEQ. The CDR3 extends over 16 amino acids. The CDR3 DNA follows: TGTGCCAGCAGCCAAGAGTTCGGGTTAAGCCACTATACGCAGTATTTT. Amino acid sequence: CASSQEFGLSHYTQYF.

The V and J genes are TRBV6-2 or TRBV6-3 and TRBJ2-7, with 7 positions matching TRBD2. The J segment lost 0 bases and the V segment lost 0 bases, leaving 8 bases of the junction unmatched. This CDR3 comprises 17 residues. CDR1 and CDR2 from the germline V gene are MNHEY and SVGEGT. The CDR3 protein is CASSYSRGGRPSYEQYF. CDR3 coding DNA: TGTGCCAGCAGTTACTCCCGGGGCGGGAGACCCTCCTACGAGCAGTACTTC.